The clone carrying this T cell receptor beta chain came up many times. These data belong to a study of T cells after yellow fever vaccination. TCRdb re-called the 5' RACE reads through MiXCR, storing one row per CDR3 protein. The table shows over 20,000 distinct CDR3 sequences, with 5.5% occurring only once. This clonotype was obtained from a man younger than 40 who received the YFV17D yellow fever vaccine. Material: PBMCs, either bulk or a sorted T-cell subset (CD4+, CD8+, memory, or dextramer-sorted; not recorded which), obtained 15 days after the yellow fever booster vaccination.

CDR3: CASSQMNTGELFF. In DNA form, the CDR3 reads TGTGCCAGCAGCCAAATGAACACCGGGGAGCTGTTTTTT. The rearrangement joins TRBV3-1 to TRBJ2-2; D is uncertain. The CDR3 is 13 residues long. V lost 2 bases, J lost 1 base, and 2 bases lay in between. CDR1 LGHDT and CDR2 YNNKEL come from the germline V gene (reference sequence).